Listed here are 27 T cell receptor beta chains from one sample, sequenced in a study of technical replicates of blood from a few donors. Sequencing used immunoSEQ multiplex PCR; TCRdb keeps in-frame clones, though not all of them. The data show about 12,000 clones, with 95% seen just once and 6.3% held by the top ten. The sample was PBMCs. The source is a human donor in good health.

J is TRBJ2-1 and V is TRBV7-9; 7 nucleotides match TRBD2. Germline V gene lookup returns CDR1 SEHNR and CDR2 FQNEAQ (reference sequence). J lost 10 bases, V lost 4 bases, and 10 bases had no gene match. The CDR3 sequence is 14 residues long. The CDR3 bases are TGTGCCAGCAGCTCCCTAGCGGTCCAGGGAGAGCAGTTCTTC. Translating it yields CASSSLAVQGEQFF.

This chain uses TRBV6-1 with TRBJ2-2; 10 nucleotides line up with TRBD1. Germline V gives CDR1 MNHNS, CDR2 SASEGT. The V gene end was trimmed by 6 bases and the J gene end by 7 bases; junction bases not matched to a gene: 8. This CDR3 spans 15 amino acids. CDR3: CASSPGQGNGGELFF. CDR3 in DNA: TGTGCCAGCAGCCCGGGACAGGGGAACGGCGGGGAGCTGTTTTTT.

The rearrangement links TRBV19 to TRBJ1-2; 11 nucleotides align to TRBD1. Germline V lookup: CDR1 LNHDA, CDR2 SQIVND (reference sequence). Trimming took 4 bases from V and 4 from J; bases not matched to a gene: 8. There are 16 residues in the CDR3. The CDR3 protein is CASSNFGTGGGYGYTF. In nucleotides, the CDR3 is TGTGCCAGTAGTAATTTTGGGACAGGGGGAGGCTATGGCTACACCTTC.

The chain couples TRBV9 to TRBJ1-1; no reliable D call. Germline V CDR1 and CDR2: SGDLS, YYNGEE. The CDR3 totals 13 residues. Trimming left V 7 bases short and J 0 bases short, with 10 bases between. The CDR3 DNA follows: TGTGCCAGCCAGGCAGAAGTGAACACTGAAGCTTTCTTT. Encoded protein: CASQAEVNTEAFF.

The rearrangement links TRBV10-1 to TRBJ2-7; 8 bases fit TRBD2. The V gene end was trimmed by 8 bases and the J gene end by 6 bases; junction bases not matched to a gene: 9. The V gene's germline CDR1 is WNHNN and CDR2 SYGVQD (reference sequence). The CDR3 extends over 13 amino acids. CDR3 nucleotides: TGCGCCAGCTCTACTAGCGGTTGGGCCGAGCAGTACTTC. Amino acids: CASSTSGWAEQYF.

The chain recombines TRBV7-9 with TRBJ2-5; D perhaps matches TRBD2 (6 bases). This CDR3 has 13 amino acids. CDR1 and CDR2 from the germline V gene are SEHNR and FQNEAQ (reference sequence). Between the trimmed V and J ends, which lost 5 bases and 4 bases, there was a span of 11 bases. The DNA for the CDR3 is TGTGCCAGCAGCGGAGGGGCGGGAGAGACCCAGTACTTC. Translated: CASSGGAGETQYF.

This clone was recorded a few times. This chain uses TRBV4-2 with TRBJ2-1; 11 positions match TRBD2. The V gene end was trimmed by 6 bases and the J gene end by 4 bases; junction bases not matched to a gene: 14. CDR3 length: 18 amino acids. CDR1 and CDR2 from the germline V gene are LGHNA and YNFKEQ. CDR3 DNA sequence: TGTGCCAGCAGAACAATAGCGGGAGGGCCGAACTTATACAATGAGCAGTTCTTC. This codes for CASRTIAGGPNLYNEQFF.

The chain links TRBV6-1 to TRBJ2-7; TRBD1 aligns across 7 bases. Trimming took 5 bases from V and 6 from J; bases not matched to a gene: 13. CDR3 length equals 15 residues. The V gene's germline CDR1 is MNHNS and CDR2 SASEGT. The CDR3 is CASSSLGTVGIEQYF. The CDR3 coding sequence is TGTGCCAGCAGTAGTCTTGGGACAGTGGGTATCGAGCAGTACTTC.

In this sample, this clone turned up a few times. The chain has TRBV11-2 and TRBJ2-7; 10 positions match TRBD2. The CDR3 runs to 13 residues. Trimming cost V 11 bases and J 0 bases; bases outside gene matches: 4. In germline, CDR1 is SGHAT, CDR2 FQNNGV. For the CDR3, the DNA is TGTGCCGGTGGACTAGCGGCCTCCTACGAGCAGTACTTC. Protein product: CAGGLAASYEQYF.

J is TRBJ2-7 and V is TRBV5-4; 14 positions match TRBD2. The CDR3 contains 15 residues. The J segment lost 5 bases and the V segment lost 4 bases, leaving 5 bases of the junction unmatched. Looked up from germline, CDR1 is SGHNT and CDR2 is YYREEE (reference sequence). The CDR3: CASSTPGLAGDEQYF. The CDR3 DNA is TGTGCCAGCAGCACACCGGGACTAGCGGGAGACGAGCAGTACTTC.

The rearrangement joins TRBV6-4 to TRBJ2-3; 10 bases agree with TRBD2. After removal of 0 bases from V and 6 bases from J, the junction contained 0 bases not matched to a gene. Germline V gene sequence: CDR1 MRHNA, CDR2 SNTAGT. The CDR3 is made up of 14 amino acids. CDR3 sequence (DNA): TGTGCCAGCAGTGACTCTAGCGGGAGGGATACGCAGTATTTT. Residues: CASSDSSGRDTQYF.

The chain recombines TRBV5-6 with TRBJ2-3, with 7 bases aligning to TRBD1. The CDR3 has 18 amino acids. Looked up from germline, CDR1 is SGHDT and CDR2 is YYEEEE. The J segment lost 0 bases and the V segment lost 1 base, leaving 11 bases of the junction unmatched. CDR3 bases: TGTGCCAGCAGCTTGTTCCGACGACAGGGCGCAAGCACAGATACGCAGTATTTT. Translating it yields CASSLFRRQGASTDTQYF.

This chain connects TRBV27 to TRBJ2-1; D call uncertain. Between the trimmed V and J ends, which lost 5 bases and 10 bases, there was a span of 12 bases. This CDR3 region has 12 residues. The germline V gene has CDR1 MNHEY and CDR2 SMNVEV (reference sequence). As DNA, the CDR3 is TGTGCCAGCAGTCCTCAAGCCAGGGAGCAGTTCTTC. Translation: CASSPQAREQFF.

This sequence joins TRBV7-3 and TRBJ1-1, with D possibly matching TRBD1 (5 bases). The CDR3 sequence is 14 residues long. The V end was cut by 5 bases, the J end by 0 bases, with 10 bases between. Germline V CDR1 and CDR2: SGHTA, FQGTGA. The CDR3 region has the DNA TGTGCCAGCAGCCCCGGGGGTATGAACACTGAAGCTTTCTTT. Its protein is CASSPGGMNTEAFF.

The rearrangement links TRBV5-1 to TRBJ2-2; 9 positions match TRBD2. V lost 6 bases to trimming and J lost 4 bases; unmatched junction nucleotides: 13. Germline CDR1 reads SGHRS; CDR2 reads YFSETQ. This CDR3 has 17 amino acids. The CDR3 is CASKPPAGGPITGELFF. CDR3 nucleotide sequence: TGCGCCAGCAAGCCCCCGGCGGGAGGGCCTATCACCGGGGAGCTGTTTTTT.

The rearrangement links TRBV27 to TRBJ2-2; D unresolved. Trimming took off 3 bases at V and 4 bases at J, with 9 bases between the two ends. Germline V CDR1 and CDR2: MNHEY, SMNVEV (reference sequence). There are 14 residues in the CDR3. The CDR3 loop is CASSLRPGTGELFF. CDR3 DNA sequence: TGTGCCAGCAGTTTGAGGCCCGGCACCGGGGAGCTGTTTTTT.

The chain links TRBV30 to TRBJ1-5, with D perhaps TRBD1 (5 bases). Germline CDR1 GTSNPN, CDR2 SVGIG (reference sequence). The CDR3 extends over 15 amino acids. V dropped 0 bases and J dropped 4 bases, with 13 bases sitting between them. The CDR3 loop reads CAWSVPGAVNQPQHF. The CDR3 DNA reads TGTGCCTGGAGTGTACCTGGGGCGGTTAATCAGCCCCAGCATTTT.

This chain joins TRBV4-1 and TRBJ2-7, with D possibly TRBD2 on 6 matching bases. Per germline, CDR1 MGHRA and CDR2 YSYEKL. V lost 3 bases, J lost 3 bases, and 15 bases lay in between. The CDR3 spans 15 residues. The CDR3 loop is CASSQGLTGNYEQYF. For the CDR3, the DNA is TGCGCCAGCAGCCAGGGACTCACCGGAAACTACGAGCAGTACTTC.

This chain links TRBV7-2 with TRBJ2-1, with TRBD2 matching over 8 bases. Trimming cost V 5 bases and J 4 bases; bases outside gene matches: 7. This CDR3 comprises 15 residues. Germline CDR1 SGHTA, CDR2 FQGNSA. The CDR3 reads CASSSGGGQYNEQFF. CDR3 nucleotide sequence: TGTGCCAGCAGCAGCGGCGGGGGGCAATACAATGAGCAGTTCTTC.

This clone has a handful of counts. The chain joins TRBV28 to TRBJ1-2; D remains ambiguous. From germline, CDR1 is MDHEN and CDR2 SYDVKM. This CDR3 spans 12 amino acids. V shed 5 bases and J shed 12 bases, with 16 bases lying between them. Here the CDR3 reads CASSANPQSHTF. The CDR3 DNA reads TGTGCCAGCAGTGCCAACCCACAGTCTCACACCTTC.

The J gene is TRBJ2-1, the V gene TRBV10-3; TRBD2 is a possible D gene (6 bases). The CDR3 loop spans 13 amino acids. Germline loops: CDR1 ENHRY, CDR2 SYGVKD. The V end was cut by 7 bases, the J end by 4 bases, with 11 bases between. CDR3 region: CAITGSGYNEQFF. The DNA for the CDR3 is TGTGCCATCACAGGTAGCGGATACAATGAGCAGTTCTTC.

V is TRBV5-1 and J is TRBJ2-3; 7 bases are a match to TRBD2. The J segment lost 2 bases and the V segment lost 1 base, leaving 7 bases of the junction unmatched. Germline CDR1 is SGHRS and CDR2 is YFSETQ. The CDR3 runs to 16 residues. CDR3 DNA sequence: TGCGCCAGCAGCTTGCTCCCGACTAGCCCCACAGATACGCAGTATTTT. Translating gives CASSLLPTSPTDTQYF.

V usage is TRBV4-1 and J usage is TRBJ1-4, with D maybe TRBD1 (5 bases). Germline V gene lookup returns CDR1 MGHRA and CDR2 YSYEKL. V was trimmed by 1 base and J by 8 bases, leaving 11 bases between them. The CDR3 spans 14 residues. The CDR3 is CASSQGGAGEKLFF. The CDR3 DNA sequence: TGCGCCAGCAGCCAAGGTGGGGCTGGGGAAAAACTGTTTTTT.

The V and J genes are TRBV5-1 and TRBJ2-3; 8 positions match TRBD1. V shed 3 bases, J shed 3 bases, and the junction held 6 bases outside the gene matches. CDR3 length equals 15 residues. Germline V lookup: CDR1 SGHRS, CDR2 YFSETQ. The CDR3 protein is CASSSGQEGTDTQYF. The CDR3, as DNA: TGCGCCAGCAGCTCGGGACAGGAGGGGACAGATACGCAGTATTTT.

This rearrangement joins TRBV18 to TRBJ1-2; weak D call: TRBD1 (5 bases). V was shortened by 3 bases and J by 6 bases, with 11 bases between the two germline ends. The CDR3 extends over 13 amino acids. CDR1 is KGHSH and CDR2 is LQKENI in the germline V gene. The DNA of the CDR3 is TGTGCCAGCTCACCCTCCAGGGAGGATGGCTACACCTTC. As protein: CASSPSREDGYTF.

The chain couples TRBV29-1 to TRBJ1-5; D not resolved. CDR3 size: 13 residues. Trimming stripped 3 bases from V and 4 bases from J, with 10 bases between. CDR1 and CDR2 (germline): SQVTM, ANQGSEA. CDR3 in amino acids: CSVEVSGNQPQHF. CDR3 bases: TGCAGCGTTGAGGTGTCGGGGAATCAGCCCCAGCATTTT.

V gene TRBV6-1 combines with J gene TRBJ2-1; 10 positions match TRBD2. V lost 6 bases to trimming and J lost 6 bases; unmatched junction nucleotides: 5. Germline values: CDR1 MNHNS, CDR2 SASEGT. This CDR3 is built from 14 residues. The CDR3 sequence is CASSLLAGFNEQFF. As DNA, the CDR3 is TGTGCCAGCAGCCTACTAGCGGGGTTCAATGAGCAGTTCTTC.